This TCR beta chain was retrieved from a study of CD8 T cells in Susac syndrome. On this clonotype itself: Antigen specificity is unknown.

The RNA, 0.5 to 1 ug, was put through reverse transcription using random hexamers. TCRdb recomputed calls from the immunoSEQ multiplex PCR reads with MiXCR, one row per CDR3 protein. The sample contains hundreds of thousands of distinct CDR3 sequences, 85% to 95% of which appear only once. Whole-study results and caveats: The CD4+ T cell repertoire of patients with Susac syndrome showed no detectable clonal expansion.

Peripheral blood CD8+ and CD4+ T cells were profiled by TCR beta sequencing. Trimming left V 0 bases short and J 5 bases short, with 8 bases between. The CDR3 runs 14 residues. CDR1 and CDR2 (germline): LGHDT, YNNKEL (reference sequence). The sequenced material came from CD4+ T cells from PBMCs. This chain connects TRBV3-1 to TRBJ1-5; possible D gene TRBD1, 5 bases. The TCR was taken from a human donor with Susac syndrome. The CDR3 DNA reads TGTGCCAGCAGCCAAGATACGGGGGATCAGCCCCAGCATTTT. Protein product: CASSQDTGDQPQHF. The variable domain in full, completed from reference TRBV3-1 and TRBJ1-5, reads DTAVSQTPKYLVTQMGNDKSIKCEQNLGHDTMYWYKQDSKKFLKIMFSYNNKELIINETVPNRFSPKSPDKAHLNLHINSLELGDSAVYFCASSQDTGDQPQHFGDGTRLSIL.